This T cell receptor beta chain was obtained from a study of cytotoxic CD8 clonotypes in ibrutinib-treated CLL. For the study at large: Of the patients, over ten were relapsed/refractory, about 16 treatment-naive and around 17 IGHV unmutated. There were, on average, nearly 260,000 productive templates and around 90,000 productive rearrangements per sample. Study-wide findings and caveats: Increased clonality at ibrutinib response gave way to a return toward baseline at progression.

Notes on this clone: Its antigen is still unknown.

Investigators sought sequencing depths of between 1 in 200,000 and 1 in 1 million T cells. Using immunoSEQ multiplex PCR, the repertoire was profiled, and TCRdb retains in-frame clones only, with some absent. This table holds about 30,000 clones, approximately 57% found once. Per germline, CDR1 SGHRS and CDR2 YFSETQ. This CDR3 has 13 residues. The V end lost 0 bases, the J end lost 3 bases, and 7 bases lay between the germline ends. The chain uses TRBV5-1 and TRBJ2-7; D gene ambiguous. The sequence was obtained from a human donor with chronic lymphocytic leukemia. The material sequenced was PBMCs, taken before ibrutinib treatment. The CDR3 loop reads CASSLVQDYEQYF. CDR3 DNA sequence: TGCGCCAGCAGCTTGGTGCAAGACTACGAGCAGTACTTC.